One sample yielded the 8 T cell receptor beta chains listed below, sequenced in a study of T cell responses to AZD1222 COVID-19 vaccine. Only in-frame clones appear in the TCRdb table, and some are missing; sequencing was by immunoSEQ multiplex PCR. The table has roughly 170,000 clones, 88% seen once; the top ten hold more than 0.4%. The sample in question was peripheral blood, obtained on day 0 of AZD1222 vaccination. The receptors originated from an adult in good health.

The rearrangement links TRBV10-3 to TRBJ2-7; 10 nucleotides match TRBD2. With V trimmed by 6 bases and J by 7 bases, 6 bases remained unmatched. CDR3 length: 13 amino acids. Germline V gene lookup returns CDR1 ENHRY and CDR2 SYGVKD. CDR3 in amino acids: CAIRASGSEEQYF. Written as DNA, the CDR3 is TGTGCCATCAGGGCTAGCGGGAGTGAAGAGCAGTACTTC.

The chain combines TRBV30 with TRBJ1-5; D is uncertain. Trimming removed 0 bases at V and 8 bases at J, with 11 bases between. Germline CDR1 and CDR2: GTSNPN and SVGIG (reference sequence). CDR3 length: 13 amino acids. The CDR3 is CAWSVQSLKPQHF. The CDR3 region has the DNA TGTGCCTGGAGTGTACAGAGCTTAAAGCCCCAGCATTTT.

This clone has only one observation. The rearrangement uses TRBV7-2 and TRBJ2-5; no clear D gene. Germline V gives CDR1 SGHTA, CDR2 FQGNSA. The CDR3 has 13 residues. Trimming pared 1 base from V and 3 bases from J, leaving 6 bases between. CDR3 DNA: TGTGCCAGCAGCTTAGTTCGTGAAGAGACCCAGTACTTC. Its translation: CASSLVREETQYF. Full variable domain (outside the CDR3, taken from reference TRBV7-2 and TRBJ2-5): GAGVSQSPSNKVTEKGKDVELRCDPISGHTALYWYRQSLGQGLEFLIYFQGNSAPDKSGLPSDRFSAERTGGSVSTLTIQRTQQEDSAVYLCASSLVREETQYFGPGTRLLVL.

V usage is TRBV7-3 and J usage is TRBJ2-3; 9 nucleotides agree with TRBD2. V was clipped by 5 bases and J by 8 bases; unmatched bases: 5. Germline assignment: CDR1 SGHTA and CDR2 FQGTGA. This CDR3 spans 13 amino acids. In DNA, the CDR3 is TGTGCCAGCAGCCGGACTAGCGAGGGTACGCAGTATTTT. Translation gives CASSRTSEGTQYF.

The chain combines TRBV3-1 (or the pseudogene TRBV3-2) with TRBJ1-1, with D uncertain. V was clipped by 3 bases and J by 7 bases, with 21 bases between them. The CDR3 runs 16 residues. The germline V gene has CDR1 LGHDT and CDR2 YNNKEL (reference sequence). The CDR3 coding sequence is TGTGCCAGCAGCCATCGCAGGACCCCCGAAGATGGTGAAGCTTTCTTT. This codes for CASSHRRTPEDGEAFF.

Here the CDR3 DNA reads TGTGCCAGCAGTCGAGGGGGGCCACAGTATGAGCAGTTCTTC. It yields the protein CASSRGGPQYEQFF. This chain joins TRBV9 and TRBJ2-1, with D perhaps being TRBD1 or TRBD2 (6 bases each). The CDR3 length is 14 residues. V lost 5 bases and J lost 8, with 17 bases in between. Germline CDR1 and CDR2: SGDLS and YYNGEE.

The J gene is TRBJ1-5, the V gene TRBV3-1 (or the pseudogene TRBV3-2); D is ambiguous. CDR3 size: 13 residues. Between the trimmed V and J ends, which lost 1 base and 3 bases, there was a span of 4 bases. Germline assignment: CDR1 LGHDT and CDR2 YNNKEL (reference sequence). In DNA form, the CDR3 reads TGTGCCAGCAGCCAAGGGACCAATCAGCCCCAGCATTTT. This sequence encodes CASSQGTNQPQHF.

This clone was recorded once. V usage is TRBV5-1 and J usage is TRBJ1-3; D uncertain. Germline CDR1 is SGHRS and CDR2 is YFSETQ. Trimming removed 0 bases at V and 4 bases at J, with 14 bases between. CDR3 size: 16 residues. The CDR3 DNA sequence: TGCGCCAGCAGCTTGGCCGCGAGGGCAGGAGGAAACACCATATATTTT. It is translated as CASSLAARAGGNTIYF.